Presented here are 15 T cell receptor beta chains from one specimen sequenced in a study of response to subunit inactivated influenza vaccine. In TCRdb, the RT-PCR reads were re-called with MiXCR into one record per CDR3 protein. The sample has about 700,000 distinct CDR3 sequences, about 15% seen once. Sequencing used PBMCs from blood, obtained 14 to 15 days before vaccination. Source of these receptors: a middle-aged man who received an inactivated influenza vaccine.

The chain links TRBV11-2 to TRBJ2-5, with D possibly TRBD2 on 5 matching bases. V shed 0 bases and J shed 7 bases, with 15 bases lying between them. The length of the CDR3 is 15 residues. CDR1 and CDR2 from the germline V gene are SGHAT and FQNNGV. This CDR3 reads CASSLDLVAKGTQYF. The CDR3 bases are TGTGCCAGCAGCTTAGATCTGGTAGCGAAGGGGACCCAGTACTTC. Combining the CDR3 with reference TRBV11-2 and TRBJ2-5 gives the whole variable domain EAGVAQSPRYKIIEKRQSVAFWCNPISGHATLYWYQQILGQGPKLLIQFQNNGVVDDSQLPKDRFSAERLKGVDSTLKIQPAKLEDSAVYLCASSLDLVAKGTQYFGPGTRLLVL.

The chain recombines TRBV29-1 with TRBJ2-4; D is possibly TRBD1 (6 bases). V was clipped by 7 bases and J by 8 bases, with 15 bases between them. The CDR3 loop spans 12 amino acids. Germline V gene lookup returns CDR1 SQVTM and CDR2 ANQGSEA. The chain's CDR3 is CSAKGVGDIQYF. Here the CDR3 DNA reads TGCAGCGCAAAGGGGGTTGGCGACATTCAGTACTTC.

This clonotype was found a few times. CDR3 in amino acids: CASSHRDKGRNEQYF. The CDR3 nucleotides read TGTGCCAGCAGCCACCGGGACAAGGGTCGCAACGAGCAGTACTTC. The chain is built from TRBV6-1 and TRBJ2-7, with D tentatively TRBD1 (6 bases). Germline CDR1 MNHNS, CDR2 SASEGT. This CDR3 contains 15 residues. V was pared by 6 bases and J by 5 bases, with 20 bases between.

On this clonotype: One junction end disagrees with the germline gene, perhaps due to a read error. V gene TRBV12-3 or TRBV12-4 combines with J gene TRBJ2-1, with D uncertain. The CDR3 is 14 residues long. The CDR3 DNA follows: TGTGCCAGCAGTTTAAGTCTTGGAAACAATGAGCAGCTCTTC. Its protein is CASSLSLGNNEQLF.

This clonotype was detected only a few times. The chain recombines TRBV4-2 with TRBJ1-4; 7 bases agree with TRBD1. The CDR3 length is 15 residues. V trimming: 4 bases; J trimming: 8 bases; junction bases outside the gene matches: 10. Germline CDR1 reads LGHNA; CDR2 reads YNFKEQ. The CDR3 protein is CASSPRQGMKEKLFF. CDR3 bases: TGTGCCAGCAGCCCGCGACAGGGAATGAAAGAAAAACTGTTTTTT.

On this clonotype: One junction end disagrees with the germline gene, perhaps due to a read error. V is TRBV7-2 and J is TRBJ2-5, with 13 bases matching TRBD2. CDR1 and CDR2 from the germline V gene are SGHTA and FQGNSA. The CDR3 is 14 residues long. CDR3 amino acids: CASSPTGTSGAQDF. CDR3 nucleotides: TGTGCCAGCAGTCCCACCGGGACTAGCGGGGCTCAGGACTTC.

The chain couples TRBV4-1 to TRBJ2-7; D is unclear. The length of the CDR3 is 16 residues. V was shortened by 0 bases and J by 0 bases, with 12 bases between the two germline ends. Germline lookup yields CDR1 MGHRA and CDR2 YSYEKL. The CDR3 nucleotides read TGCGCCAGCAGCCAAGAGTCCGTACACAGCTCCTACGAGCAGTACTTC. This sequence encodes CASSQESVHSSYEQYF.

The chain links TRBV6-6 to TRBJ1-4; D not resolved. V gave up 6 bases and J gave up 13 bases, with 18 bases separating them. CDR1 is MNHNY and CDR2 is SVGAGI in the germline V gene (reference sequence). The CDR3 runs 13 residues. The CDR3 here is CASSQQGGRLLFF. In DNA, the CDR3 is TGTGCCAGCAGCCAACAAGGAGGGAGGTTACTGTTTTTT.

V gene TRBV29-1 combines with J gene TRBJ2-4; D uncertain. The germline V gene has CDR1 SQVTM and CDR2 ANQGSEA. V was clipped by 6 bases and J by 7 bases, with 13 bases between them. CDR3 length: 12 amino acids. In nucleotides, the CDR3 is TGCAGCGTGCAGGTGGTTGGTAACATTCAGTACTTC. Its translation is CSVQVVGNIQYF.

The chain carries TRBV28 and TRBJ2-3, with 8 nucleotides matching TRBD1. Germline V lookup: CDR1 MDHEN, CDR2 SYDVKM. Germline trimming cut 4 bases from V and 0 bases from J; bases unmatched to any gene: 15. This CDR3 comprises 19 residues. DNA of the CDR3: TGTGCCAGCAGTTCCGGGACAGGCCTTAACCGGTATAGCACAGATACGCAGTATTTT. Translating gives CASSSGTGLNRYSTDTQYF.

The gene calls are TRBV5-1 and TRBJ2-7; possibly TRBD1 for D (6 bases). Trimming removed 4 bases from V and 4 bases from J, with 12 bases in between. There are 13 residues in the CDR3. Germline V gene data show CDR1 as SGHRS and CDR2 as YFSETQ. The CDR3 reads CASSPTGLYEQYF. The CDR3 DNA reads TGCGCCAGCAGCCCGACAGGTCTATACGAGCAGTACTTC.

This chain joins TRBV7-9 and TRBJ2-1; D gene ambiguous. This CDR3 contains 17 residues. Deletions cut 0 bases from V and 1 base from J, with 13 bases between. Germline V CDR1 and CDR2: SEHNR, FQNEAQ (reference sequence). The CDR3 here is CASSLANWVYSYNEQFF. CDR3 sequence (DNA): TGTGCCAGCAGCTTAGCGAATTGGGTCTATTCCTACAATGAGCAGTTCTTC. Supplemented by reference TRBV7-9 and TRBJ2-1, the full variable domain reads DTGVSQNPRHKITKRGQNVTFRCDPISEHNRLYWYRQTLGQGPEFLTYFQNEAQLEKSRLLSDRFSAERPKGSFSTLEIQRTEQGDSAMYLCASSLANWVYSYNEQFFGPGTRLTVL.

This clonotype occurred many times. The rearrangement joins TRBV12-3 or TRBV12-4 to TRBJ1-6; no firm D call. The CDR3 runs to 12 residues. V was cut by 4 bases and J by 10 bases, with 8 bases left in between. The DNA of the CDR3 is TGTGCCAGCAGTTCTCCCGGATCACCCCTCCACTTT. Protein: CASSSPGSPLHF.

The V and J genes are TRBV5-1 and TRBJ1-1; TRBD1 aligns across 8 bases. The CDR3 extends over 16 amino acids. The V gene end was trimmed by 0 bases and the J gene end by 4 bases; junction bases not matched to a gene: 8. CDR1 and CDR2 (germline): SGHRS, YFSETQ. Here the CDR3 reads CASSLGPTGGGTEAFF. The CDR3 region has the DNA TGCGCCAGCAGCTTGGGGCCTACAGGGGGAGGCACTGAAGCTTTCTTT.

This clonotype occurred a few times. The DNA of the CDR3 is TGTGCCAGCAGTTCTTATAGCGGGAGCTTTGGGTACGAGCAGTACTTC. It specifies CASSSYSGSFGYEQYF. V gene TRBV6-2 or TRBV6-3 combines with J gene TRBJ2-7; 9 bases fit TRBD2. Germline-derived CDR1 and CDR2 are MNHEY and SVGEGT. The CDR3 extends over 16 amino acids. J lost 4 bases, V lost 4 bases, and 11 bases had no gene match.